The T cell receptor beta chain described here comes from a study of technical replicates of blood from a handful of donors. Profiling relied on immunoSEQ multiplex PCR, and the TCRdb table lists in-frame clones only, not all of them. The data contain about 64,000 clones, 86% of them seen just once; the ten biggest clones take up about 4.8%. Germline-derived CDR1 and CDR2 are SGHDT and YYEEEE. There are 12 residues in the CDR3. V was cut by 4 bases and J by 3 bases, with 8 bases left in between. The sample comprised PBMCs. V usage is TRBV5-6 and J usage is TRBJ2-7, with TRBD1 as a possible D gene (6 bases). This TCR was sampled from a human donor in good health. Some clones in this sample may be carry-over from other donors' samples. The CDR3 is CASSHRDYEQYF. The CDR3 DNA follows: TGTGCCAGCAGCCACAGGGACTACGAGCAGTACTTC.